The sequence of this TCR beta chain was determined in a study of control samples from healthy donors and cancer patients. Here immunoSEQ multiplex PCR was the method, and the copy in TCRdb shows in-frame clones only, minus some. The sample lists around 80,000 clones; around nine tenths were seen once. V trimming: 10 bases; J trimming: 0 bases; junction bases outside the gene matches: 5. Germline CDR1 is MDHEN and CDR2 is SYDVKM. The CDR3 has 14 residues. This TCR was recovered from a woman between 50 and 59 years old in good health. The material sequenced was blood. This sequence joins TRBV28 and TRBJ2-1; TRBD1 aligns across 8 bases. This CDR3 is CATQGALSYNEQFF. In DNA form, the CDR3 reads TGTGCCACCCAGGGGGCGCTCTCCTACAATGAGCAGTTCTTC.